The sequence of this T cell receptor beta chain was determined in a study of shared clonotypes between healthy human individuals. Germline values: CDR1 MNHEY, CDR2 SVGAGI. After removal of 8 bases from V and 6 bases from J, the junction contained 2 bases not matched to a gene. The CDR3 consists of 11 residues. Sequencing used immunoSEQ multiplex PCR; TCRdb keeps in-frame clones, though not all of them. The profile shows under 2,500,000 clones, more than 90% of them singletons. The specimen sequenced was naive CD4+ T cells sorted from blood. This sample's subset: CD45RA+ positively selected. The chain is built from TRBV6-5 and TRBJ2-7; 9 nucleotides align to TRBD1. This clonotype originated in a man younger than 30 in good health. DNA for the CDR3: TGTGCCAGCTGGGACAGGGTCGAGCAGTACTTC. The encoded protein is CASWDRVEQYF.